This T cell receptor beta chain was recovered during a study of shared clonotypes between healthy human individuals (TCRdb year 2020). For the wider study: The cohort comprised a couple of women and three men aged 18 to 49 years. Libraries were prepared and TCR repertoires were sequenced by different laboratories using diverse techniques, in order to increase sequencing depth and limit assay-specific biases. Per donor, leukapheresis produced somewhere between about 0.94 and 8.9 billion PBMCs. To estimate repertoire size and how much clonotypes are shared between individuals, the study performed deep sequencing of blood TCR repertoires from 4 to 6 healthy adults. For each donor, three plates each were used for CD4 naive and CD4 memory, two plates were used for CD8 naive, and one plate was used for CD8 memory.

Inclusive of the bounding cysteine and phenylalanine, the CDR3 is 14 residues long. Only CDR3 DNA remains: 42 bases, in frame from the first base. CDR1 MNHNY and CDR2 SVGAGI were looked up in the germline V gene (reference sequence). The junction carries 7 bases between V and J, which are trimmed by 1 base and 1 base respectively. Concerning this clone: No antigen is known for it. Base qualities are not provided; no much larger clone lies one nucleotide away.

CD8 naive samples were CD45RO-negative cells positively selected for CCR7, giving a CD45RA+CCR7+ population that excluded TemRA cells. The donors were healthy, HIV-negative adults with no recently reported acute infections or vaccinations. Every donor was a Caucasian adult living in Nashville, Tennessee, USA. Blood was obtained by leukapheresis, after which PBMCs were separated by Ficoll-Histopaque density gradient centrifugation and cryopreserved in liquid nitrogen vapor phase. Analytical flow cytometry was used to check the purity and quantity of each magnetically sorted T cell population. Each sorted fraction had its genomic DNA isolated and then quantified by UV absorbance on a Nanodrop 2000c. TCR CDR3 regions were amplified from genomic DNA by multiplex PCR using the deep immunoSEQ assay. Extracted genomic DNA from each cell subset was spread evenly across all wells of several immunoSEQ 96-well plates, with each plate serving as a replicate. For sorted subsets, around 200 ng genomic DNA, equal to some 28,000 T cell genomes, was loaded into each replicate PCR. The purified libraries were quantified using a Qubit 3.0 fluorometer, sized with a Bioanalyzer 2100, and then quantified again using the KAPA Library Quantification kit. Every immunoSEQ 96-well plate was sequenced on a separate single-read 150-cycle Illumina NextSeq 550 flow cell. Regarding the original processing steps: The immunoSEQ output contained only junctional sequences without quality scores, so filtering could not match that applied to full-length reads. Sequences were annotated with PyIR, a Python wrapper for IgBLAST v1.9, using IMGT germline references to assign V/J genes and CDR3. Reads were filtered out if the reads had weak V/J assignments (E-value above 1e-6), no CDR3, stop codons, out-of-frame junctions, or ambiguous translated residues. V3J clonotypes were defined by identical inferred V gene, J gene, and CDR3 amino acid sequence. Percentage overlap between repertoires was computed as shared unique clonotypes divided by the size of the smaller repertoire. Repertoire richness was assessed with RTK rarefaction, the Chao1 estimator, and Recon v2.1 estimates of unobserved clonotypes. OLGA was used to compute generation probabilities for all TCRbeta clonotypes that the gDNA method yielded from a handful of donors. Sourced from immuneACCESS, this table was stored by TCRdb with only in-frame sequences that have V and J called. A share of the clones is absent; for the studies checked, an unresolved V gene accounts for under half, and the remainder has no known explanation. Clone size and V and J calls were adopted from that table, with D and trimming inferred from the DNA. This sample lists millions of clones; approximately 94% were detected once. Jointly, the top ten make up approximately 1.2% of the sample.

Findings and caveats that apply to the study as a whole: Sampling was restricted to blood, and TCR repertoires in tissue are likely to differ from TCR repertoires in blood. Across a handful of donors, 4.5% to 6.5% of naive CD4, 3.5% of naive CD8, 2.3% of memory CD4, and 0.4% of memory CD8 clonotypes were shared. The genetic and exposure-history diversity represented was limited by the small number of donors. Compared with non-shared clonotypes, the clonotypes found in all four sorted-subset donors had higher generation probabilities. Incomplete sequencing was indicated by rarefaction of sorted-subset datasets, despite the large sequencing depth. Pairwise subsampling led to the expectation that sequencing depth would affect the degree of clonotype sharing among donors. Naive subsets generally had larger estimated clonotype richness than memory subsets.

The receptor comes from a man between 18 and 35 years old in good health. Sequenced input: naive CD8+ T cells sorted from blood. Explained via the paper, the cell subset or site label denotes: CD45RA+CCR7+. The chain was built from TRBV6-6 and TRBJ2-5; the D region is possibly TRBD1 or TRBD2, each matching across 5 bases. The CDR3 sequence is CASSYWDRQETQYF. Read as DNA, the sequence is TGTGCCAGCAGTTACTGGGACCGCCAAGAGACCCAGTACTTC.